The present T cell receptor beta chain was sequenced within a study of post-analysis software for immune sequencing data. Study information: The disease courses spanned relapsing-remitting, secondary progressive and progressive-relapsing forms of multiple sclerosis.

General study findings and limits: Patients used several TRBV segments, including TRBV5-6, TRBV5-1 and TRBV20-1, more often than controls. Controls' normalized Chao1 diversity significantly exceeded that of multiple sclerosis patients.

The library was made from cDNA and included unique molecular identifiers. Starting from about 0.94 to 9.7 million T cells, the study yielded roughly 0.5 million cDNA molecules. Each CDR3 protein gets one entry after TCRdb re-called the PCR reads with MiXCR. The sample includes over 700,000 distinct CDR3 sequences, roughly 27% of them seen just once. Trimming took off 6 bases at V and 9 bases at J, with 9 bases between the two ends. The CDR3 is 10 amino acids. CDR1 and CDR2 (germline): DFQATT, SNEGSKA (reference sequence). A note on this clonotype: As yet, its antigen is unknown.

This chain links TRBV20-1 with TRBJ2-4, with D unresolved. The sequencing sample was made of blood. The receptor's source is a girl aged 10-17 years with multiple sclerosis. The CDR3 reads CSAASIIQYF. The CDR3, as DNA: TGCAGTGCAGCTTCGATCATTCAGTACTTC.